Sequencing of this T cell receptor (beta chain) was carried out in a study of shared T cell receptors in the human thymus. The germline V gene has CDR1 MNHEY and CDR2 SMNVEV (reference sequence). This CDR3 comprises 16 residues. Trimming at V came to 7 bases and at J to 5 bases, leaving 10 bases not matched to a gene. Data came from immunoSEQ multiplex PCR; TCRdb stores just in-frame clones and leaves some out. Of some 660,000 clones listed, 80% to 90% are singletons. The data also belong to a second study, concerning human thymus T cells. That work adds: Thymus pieces cut out during corrective heart surgery were the tissue that was used.

Material: thymocytes. The sequence was obtained from a boy under two years old with a congenital heart defect. V and J are TRBV27 and TRBJ2-7, with TRBD2 matching 14 bases. The CDR3 DNA follows: TGTGCCAGCACCCTACTAGGGACTAGCGGGAGCCACGAGCAGTACTTC. Protein sequence: CASTLLGTSGSHEQYF.